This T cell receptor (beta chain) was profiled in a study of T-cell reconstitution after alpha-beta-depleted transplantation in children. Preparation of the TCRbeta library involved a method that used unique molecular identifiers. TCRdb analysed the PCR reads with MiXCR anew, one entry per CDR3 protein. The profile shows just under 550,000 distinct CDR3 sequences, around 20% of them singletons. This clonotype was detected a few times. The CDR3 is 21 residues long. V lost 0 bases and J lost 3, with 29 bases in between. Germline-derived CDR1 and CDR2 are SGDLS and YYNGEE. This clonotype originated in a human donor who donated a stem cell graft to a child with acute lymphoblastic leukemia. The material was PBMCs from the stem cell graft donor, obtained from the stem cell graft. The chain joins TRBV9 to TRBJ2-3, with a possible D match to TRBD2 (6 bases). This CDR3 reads CASSVESGLWRVGVQTDTQYF. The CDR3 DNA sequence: TGTGCCAGCAGCGTAGAATCCGGGCTTTGGAGGGTTGGTGTTCAGACAGATACGCAGTATTTT.